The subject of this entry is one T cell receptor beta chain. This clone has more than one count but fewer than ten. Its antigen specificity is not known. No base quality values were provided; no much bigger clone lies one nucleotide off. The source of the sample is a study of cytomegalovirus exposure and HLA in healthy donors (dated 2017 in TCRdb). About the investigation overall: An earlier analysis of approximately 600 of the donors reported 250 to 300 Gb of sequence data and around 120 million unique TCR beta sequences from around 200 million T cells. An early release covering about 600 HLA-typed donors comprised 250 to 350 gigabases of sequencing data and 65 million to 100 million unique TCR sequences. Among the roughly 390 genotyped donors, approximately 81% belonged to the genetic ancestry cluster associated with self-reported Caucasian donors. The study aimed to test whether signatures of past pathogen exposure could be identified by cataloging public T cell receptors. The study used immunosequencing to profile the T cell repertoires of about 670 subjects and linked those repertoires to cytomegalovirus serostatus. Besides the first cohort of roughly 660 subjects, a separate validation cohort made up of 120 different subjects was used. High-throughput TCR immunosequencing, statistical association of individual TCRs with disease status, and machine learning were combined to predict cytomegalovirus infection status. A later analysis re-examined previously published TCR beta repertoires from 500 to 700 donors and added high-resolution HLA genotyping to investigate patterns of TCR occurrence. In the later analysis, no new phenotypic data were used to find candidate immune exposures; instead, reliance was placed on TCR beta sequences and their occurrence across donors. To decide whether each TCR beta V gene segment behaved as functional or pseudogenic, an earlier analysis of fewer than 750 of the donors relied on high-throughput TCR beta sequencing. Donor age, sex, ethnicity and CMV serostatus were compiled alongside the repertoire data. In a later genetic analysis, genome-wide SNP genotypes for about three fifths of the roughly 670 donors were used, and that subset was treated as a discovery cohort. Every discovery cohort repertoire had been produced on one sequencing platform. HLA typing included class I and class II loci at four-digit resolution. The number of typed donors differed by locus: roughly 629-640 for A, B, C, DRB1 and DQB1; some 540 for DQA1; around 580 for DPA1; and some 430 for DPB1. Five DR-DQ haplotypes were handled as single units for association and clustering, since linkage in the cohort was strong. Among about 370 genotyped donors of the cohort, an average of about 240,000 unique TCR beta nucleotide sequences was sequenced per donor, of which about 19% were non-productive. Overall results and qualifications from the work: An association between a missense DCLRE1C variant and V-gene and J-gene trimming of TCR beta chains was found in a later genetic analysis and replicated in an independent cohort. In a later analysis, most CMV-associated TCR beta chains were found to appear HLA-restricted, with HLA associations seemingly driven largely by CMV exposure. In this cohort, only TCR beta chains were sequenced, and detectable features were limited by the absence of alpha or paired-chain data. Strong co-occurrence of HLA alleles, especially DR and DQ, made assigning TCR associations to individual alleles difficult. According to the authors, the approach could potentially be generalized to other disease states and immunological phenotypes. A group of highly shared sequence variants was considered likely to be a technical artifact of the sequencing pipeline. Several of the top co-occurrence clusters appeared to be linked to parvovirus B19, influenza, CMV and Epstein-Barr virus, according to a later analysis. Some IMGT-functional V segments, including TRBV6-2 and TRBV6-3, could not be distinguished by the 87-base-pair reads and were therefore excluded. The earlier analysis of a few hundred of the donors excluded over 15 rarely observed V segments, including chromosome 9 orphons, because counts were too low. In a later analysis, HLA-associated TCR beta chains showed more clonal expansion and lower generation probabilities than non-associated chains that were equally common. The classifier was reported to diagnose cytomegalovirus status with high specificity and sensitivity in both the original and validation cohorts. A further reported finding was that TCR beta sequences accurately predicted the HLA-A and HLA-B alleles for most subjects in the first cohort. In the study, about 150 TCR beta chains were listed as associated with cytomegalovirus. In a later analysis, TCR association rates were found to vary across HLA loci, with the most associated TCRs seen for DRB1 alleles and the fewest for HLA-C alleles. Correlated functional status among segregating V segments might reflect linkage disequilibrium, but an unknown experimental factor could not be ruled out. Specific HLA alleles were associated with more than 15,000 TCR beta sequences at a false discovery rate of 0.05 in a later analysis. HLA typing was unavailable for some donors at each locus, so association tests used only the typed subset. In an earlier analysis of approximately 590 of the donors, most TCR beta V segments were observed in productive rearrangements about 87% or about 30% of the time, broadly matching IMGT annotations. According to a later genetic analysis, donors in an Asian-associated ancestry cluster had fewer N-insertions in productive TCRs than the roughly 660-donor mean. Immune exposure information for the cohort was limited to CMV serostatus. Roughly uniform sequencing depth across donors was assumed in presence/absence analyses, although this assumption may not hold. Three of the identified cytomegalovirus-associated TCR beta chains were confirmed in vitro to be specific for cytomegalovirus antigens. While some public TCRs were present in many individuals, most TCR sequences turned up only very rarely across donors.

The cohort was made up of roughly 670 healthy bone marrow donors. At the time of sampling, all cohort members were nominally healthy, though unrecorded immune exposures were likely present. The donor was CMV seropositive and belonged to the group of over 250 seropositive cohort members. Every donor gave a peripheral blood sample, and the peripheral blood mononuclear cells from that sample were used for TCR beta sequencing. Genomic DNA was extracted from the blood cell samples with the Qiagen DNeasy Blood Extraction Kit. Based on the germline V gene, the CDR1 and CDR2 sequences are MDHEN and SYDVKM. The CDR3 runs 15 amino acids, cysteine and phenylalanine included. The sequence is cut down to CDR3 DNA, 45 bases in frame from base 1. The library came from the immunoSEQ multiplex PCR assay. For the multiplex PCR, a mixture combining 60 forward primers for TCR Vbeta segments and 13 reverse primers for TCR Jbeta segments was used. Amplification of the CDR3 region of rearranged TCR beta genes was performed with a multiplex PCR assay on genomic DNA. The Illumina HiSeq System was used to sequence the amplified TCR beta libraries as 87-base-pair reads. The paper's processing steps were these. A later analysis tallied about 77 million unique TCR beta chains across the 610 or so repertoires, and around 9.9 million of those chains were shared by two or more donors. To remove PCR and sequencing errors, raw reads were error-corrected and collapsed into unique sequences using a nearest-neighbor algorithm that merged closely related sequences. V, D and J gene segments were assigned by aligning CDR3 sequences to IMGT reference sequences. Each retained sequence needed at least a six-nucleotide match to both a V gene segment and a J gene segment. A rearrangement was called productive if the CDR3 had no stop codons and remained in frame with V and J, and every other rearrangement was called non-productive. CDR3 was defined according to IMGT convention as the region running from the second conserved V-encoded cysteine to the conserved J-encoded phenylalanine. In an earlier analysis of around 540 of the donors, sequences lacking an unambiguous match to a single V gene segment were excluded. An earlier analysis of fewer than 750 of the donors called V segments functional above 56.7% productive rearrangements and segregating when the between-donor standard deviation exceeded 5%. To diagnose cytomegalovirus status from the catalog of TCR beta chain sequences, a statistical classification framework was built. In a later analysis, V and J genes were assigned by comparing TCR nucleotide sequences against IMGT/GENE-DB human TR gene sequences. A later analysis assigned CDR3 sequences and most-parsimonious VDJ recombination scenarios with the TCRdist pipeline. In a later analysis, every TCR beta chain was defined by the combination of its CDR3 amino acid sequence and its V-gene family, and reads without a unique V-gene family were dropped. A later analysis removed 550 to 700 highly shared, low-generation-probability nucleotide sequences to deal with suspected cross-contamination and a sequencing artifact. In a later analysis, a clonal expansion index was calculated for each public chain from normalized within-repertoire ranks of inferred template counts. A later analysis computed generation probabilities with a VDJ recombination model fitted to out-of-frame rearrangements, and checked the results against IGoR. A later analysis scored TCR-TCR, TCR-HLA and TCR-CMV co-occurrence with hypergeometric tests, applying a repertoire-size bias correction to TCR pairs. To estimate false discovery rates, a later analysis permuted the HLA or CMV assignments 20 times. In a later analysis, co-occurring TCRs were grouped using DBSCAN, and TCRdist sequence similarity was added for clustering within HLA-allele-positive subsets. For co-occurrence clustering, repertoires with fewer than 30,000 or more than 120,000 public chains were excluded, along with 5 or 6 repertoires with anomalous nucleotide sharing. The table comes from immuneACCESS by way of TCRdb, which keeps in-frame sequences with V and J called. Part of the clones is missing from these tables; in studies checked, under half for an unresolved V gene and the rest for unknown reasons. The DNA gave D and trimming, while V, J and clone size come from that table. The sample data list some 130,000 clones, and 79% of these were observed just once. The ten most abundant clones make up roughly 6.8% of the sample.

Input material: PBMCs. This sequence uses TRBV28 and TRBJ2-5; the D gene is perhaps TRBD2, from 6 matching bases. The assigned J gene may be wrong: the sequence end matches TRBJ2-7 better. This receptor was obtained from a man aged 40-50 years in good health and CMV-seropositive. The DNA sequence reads TGTGCCAGCAGTTTAACCTGGGGAGGCTCCTACGAGCAGTACTTC. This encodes CASSLTWGGSYEQYF.